This T cell receptor (beta chain) derives from a study of response to subunit inactivated influenza vaccine. TCRdb analysed the RT-PCR reads with MiXCR anew, one entry per CDR3 protein. The sample yields a few hundred thousand distinct CDR3 sequences, less than 25% seen once. The CDR3 is 17 amino acids. The V gene end was trimmed by 7 bases and the J gene end by 0 bases; junction bases not matched to a gene: 8. The germline V gene has CDR1 SGHRS and CDR2 YFSETQ. V and J are TRBV5-1 and TRBJ2-1, with TRBD2 identical over 12 bases. Sequenced material: PBMCs from blood, taken 21 months after vaccination. The TCR originated in a man aged 45 to 70 who received an inactivated influenza vaccine. The CDR3 DNA reads as TGCGCCAGCTTCCGGACTAGCGGGACTCACTCCTACAATGAGCAGTTCTTC. Translated: CASFRTSGTHSYNEQFF.